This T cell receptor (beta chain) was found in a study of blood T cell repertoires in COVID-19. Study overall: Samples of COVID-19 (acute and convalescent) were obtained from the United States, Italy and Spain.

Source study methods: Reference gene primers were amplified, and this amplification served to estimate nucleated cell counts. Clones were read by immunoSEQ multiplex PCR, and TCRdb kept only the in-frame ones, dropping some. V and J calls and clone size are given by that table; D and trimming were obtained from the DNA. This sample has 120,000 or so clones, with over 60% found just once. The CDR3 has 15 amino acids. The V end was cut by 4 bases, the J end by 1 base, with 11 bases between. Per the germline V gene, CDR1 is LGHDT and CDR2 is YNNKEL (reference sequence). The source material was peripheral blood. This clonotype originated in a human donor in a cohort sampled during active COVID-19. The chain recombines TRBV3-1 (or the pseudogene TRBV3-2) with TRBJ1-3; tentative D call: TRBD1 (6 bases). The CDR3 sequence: CASSPRGASGNTIYF. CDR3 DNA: TGTGCCAGCAGCCCACGGGGGGCTTCTGGAAACACCATATATTTT.